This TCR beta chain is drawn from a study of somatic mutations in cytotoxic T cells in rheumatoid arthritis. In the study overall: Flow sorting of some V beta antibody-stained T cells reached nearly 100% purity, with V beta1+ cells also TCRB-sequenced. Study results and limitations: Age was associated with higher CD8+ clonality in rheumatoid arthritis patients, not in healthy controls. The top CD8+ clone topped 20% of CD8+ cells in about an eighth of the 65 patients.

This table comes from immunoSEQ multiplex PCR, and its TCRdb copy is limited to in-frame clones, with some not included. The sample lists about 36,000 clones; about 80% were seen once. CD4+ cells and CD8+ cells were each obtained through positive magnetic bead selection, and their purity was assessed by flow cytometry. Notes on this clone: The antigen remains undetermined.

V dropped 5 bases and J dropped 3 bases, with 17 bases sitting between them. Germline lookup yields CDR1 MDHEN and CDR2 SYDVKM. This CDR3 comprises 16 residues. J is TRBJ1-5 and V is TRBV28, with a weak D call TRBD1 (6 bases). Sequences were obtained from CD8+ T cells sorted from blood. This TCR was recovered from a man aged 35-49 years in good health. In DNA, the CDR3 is TGTGCCAGCAGTCCCGGGACAAGTTCCCTCAATCAGCCCCAGCATTTT. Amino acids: CASSPGTSSLNQPQHF.